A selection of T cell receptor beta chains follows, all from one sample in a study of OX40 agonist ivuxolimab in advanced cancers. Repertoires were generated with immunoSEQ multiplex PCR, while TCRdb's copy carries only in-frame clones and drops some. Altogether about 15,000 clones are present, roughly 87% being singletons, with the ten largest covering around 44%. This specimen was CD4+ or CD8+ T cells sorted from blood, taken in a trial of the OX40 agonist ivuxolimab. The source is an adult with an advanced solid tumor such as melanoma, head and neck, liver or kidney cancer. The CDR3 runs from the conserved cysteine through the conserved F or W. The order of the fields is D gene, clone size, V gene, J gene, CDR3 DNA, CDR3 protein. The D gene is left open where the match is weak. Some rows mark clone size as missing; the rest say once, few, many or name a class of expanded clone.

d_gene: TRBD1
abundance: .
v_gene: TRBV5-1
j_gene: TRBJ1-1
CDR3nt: TGCGCCAGCAGCGAATGGGACAGGGACACTGAAGCTTTCTTT
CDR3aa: CASSEWDRDTEAFF

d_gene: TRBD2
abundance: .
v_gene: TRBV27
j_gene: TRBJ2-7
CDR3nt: TGTGCCAGCCGGGCGGGGGGCTCCGAGCAGTACTTC
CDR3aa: CASRAGGSEQYF

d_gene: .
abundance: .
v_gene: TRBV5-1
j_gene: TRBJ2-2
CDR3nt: TGCGCCAGCAGGGGAGAGGGGCACGGGGAGCTGTTTTTT
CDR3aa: CASRGEGHGELFF

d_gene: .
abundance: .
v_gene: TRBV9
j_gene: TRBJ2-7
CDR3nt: TGTGCCAGCAGCGGATCCCAGGAGCCCTTATACGAGCAGTACTTC
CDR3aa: CASSGSQEPLYEQYF

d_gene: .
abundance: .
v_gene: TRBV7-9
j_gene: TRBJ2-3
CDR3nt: TGTGCCAGCAGCCCGGTGCAGGGTTGGGGCACAGATACGCAGTATTTT
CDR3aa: CASSPVQGWGTDTQYF

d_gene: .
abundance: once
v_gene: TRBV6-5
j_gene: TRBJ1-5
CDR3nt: TGTGCCAGCAGTTACTCGAACGTTGACAATCAGCCCCAGCATTTT
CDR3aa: CASSYSNVDNQPQHF

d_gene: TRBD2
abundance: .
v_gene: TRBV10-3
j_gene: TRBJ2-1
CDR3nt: TGTGCCATCAGTACACCCGGAGCGACTAGCGAATACAATGAGCAGTTCTTC
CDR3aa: CAISTPGATSEYNEQFF

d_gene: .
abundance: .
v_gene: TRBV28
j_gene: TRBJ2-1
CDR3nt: TGTGCCAGCAGTTGGCAGGGCGATGAGCAGTTCTTC
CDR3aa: CASSWQGDEQFF

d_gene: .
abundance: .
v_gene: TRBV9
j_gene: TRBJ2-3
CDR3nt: TGTGCCAGCAGCGTATCGGGTAATATGGCAGATACGCAGTATTTT
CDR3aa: CASSVSGNMADTQYF

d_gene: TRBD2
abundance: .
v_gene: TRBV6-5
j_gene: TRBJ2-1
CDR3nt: TGTGCCAGCAGCTCCACGGGGGGGCCGCGGAATGAGCAGTTCTTC
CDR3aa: CASSSTGGPRNEQFF

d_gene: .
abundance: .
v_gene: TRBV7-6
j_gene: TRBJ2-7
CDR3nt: TGTGCCAGCAGCCAGGACAGCACTACCTACGAGCAGTACTTC
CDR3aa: CASSQDSTTYEQYF

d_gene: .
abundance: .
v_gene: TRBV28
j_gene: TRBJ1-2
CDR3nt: TGTGCCAGCAGTCTCGGGGGGGGCTATGGCTACACCTTC
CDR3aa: CASSLGGGYGYTF

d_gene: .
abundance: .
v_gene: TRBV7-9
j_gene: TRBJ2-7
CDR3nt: TGTGCCAGCAGCAACGACCGGGACCAAAAGGCCTACGAGCAGTACTTC
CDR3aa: CASSNDRDQKAYEQYF

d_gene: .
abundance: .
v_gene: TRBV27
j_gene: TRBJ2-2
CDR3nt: TGTGCCAGCAGTTTATCAAGGCCTTCGAACACCGGGGAGCTGTTTTTT
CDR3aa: CASSLSRPSNTGELFF

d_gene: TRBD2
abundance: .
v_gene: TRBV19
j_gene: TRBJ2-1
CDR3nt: TGTGCCAGTAGTATGGGGACTAGCACCCTCGATGAGCAGTTCTTC
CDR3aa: CASSMGTSTLDEQFF

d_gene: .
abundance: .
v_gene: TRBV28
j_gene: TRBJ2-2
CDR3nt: TGTGCCAGCAGTTTTTCTCGGGCCAGCGCCGGGGAGCTGTTTTTT
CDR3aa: CASSFSRASAGELFF

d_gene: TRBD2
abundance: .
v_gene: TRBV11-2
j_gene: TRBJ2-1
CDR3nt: TGTGCCGGGGGGGGTAGCGGGAGATCCTACAATGAGCAGTTCTTC
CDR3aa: CAGGGSGRSYNEQFF

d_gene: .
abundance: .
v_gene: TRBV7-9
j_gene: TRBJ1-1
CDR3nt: TGTGCCAGCAGCGGGGGGAGCGCTGAAGCTTTCTTT
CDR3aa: CASSGGSAEAFF

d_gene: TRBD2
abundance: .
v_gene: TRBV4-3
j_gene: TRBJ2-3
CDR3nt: TGCGCCAGCAGCCAAGTCCTAGCGGGAGAGGCCCCAGATACGCAGTATTTT
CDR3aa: CASSQVLAGEAPDTQYF

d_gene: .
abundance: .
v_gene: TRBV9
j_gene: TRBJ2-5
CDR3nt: TGTGCCAGCAGCGCCGGGGGACGCCACCAAGAGACCCAGTACTTC
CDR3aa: CASSAGGRHQETQYF

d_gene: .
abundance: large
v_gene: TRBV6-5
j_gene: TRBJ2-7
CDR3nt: TGTGCCAGCAGTGATACAGCCGGGGCCTACGAGCAGTACTTC
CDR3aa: CASSDTAGAYEQYF

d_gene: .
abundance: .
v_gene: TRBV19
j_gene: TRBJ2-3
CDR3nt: TGTGCCAGTAGTGTCAACTTTCAGTCTACGCAGTATTTT
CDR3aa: CASSVNFQSTQYF

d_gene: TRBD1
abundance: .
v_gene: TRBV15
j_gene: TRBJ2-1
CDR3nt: TGTGCCACCAGCACCGGGAGGACAGGGGAGGAGGAGCAGTTCTTC
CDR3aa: CATSTGRTGEEEQFF

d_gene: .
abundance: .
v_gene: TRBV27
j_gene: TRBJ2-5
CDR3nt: TGTGCCAGCAGCACCTCCCCGGGGCGTCAAGAGACCCAGTACTTC
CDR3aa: CASSTSPGRQETQYF

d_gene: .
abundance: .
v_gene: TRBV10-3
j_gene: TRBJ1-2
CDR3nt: TGTGCCATCAGTGAGTTACCTAACAGTTACTATGGCTACACCTTC
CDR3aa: CAISELPNSYYGYTF

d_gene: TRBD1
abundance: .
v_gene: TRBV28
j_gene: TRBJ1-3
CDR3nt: TGTGCCAGCACTAACTGGGGCAGGGGGCTGGGAAACACCATATATTTT
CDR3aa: CASTNWGRGLGNTIYF

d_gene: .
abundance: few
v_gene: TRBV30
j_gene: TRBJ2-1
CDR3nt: TGTGCCTGGAGCTCCGACAGCAACTACAATGAGCAGTTCTTC
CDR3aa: CAWSSDSNYNEQFF

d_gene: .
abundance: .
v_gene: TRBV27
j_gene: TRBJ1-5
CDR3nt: TGTGCCAGCAGTTTAGGGCGCAATCAGCCCCAGCATTTT
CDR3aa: CASSLGRNQPQHF

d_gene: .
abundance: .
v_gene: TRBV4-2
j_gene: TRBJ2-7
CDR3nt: TGTGCCAGCAGCCAAGATCCTGGGGGCCCCAGCTACGAGCAGTACTTC
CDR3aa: CASSQDPGGPSYEQYF

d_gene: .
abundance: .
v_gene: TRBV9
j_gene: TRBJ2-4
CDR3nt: TGTGCCAGCAGCCCCAGCCGGGGGAACATTCAGTACTTC
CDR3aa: CASSPSRGNIQYF

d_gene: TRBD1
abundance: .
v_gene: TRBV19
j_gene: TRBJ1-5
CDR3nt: TGTGCCAGTAGTCCGGACAGGGGGCGAGGCGTGGCCAGCAATCAGCCCCAGCATTTT
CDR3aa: CASSPDRGRGVASNQPQHF

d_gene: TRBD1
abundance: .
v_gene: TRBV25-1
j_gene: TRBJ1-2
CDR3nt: TGTGCCAGCAGTGACGATCTCAACCAGGGGGAATATGGCTACACCTTC
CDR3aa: CASSDDLNQGEYGYTF

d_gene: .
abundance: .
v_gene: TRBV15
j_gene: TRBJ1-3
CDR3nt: TGTGCCACCAGCGAGCGGTCGAGGCAGGAAGGAAACACCATATATTTT
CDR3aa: CATSERSRQEGNTIYF

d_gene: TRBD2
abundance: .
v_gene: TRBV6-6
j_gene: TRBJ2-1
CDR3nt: TGTGCCAGCAGTTACGGGAGGGGAGATGAGCAGTTCTTC
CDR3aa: CASSYGRGDEQFF

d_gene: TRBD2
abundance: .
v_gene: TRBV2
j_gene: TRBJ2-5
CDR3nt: TGTGCCAGCAGTGACCCTAGCGGGCTAGAAGAGACCCAGTACTTC
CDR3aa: CASSDPSGLEETQYF

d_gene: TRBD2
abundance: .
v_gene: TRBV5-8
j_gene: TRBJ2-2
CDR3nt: TGTGCCAGCAGCTTGGCGTACAGACTAGCGGGTGCTACGAACACCGGGGAGCTGTTTTTT
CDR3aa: CASSLAYRLAGATNTGELFF

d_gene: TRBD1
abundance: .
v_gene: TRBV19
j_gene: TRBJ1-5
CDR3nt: TGTGCCAGTAGTATAGAAGACAGGGGCAATCAGCCCCAGCATTTT
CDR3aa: CASSIEDRGNQPQHF